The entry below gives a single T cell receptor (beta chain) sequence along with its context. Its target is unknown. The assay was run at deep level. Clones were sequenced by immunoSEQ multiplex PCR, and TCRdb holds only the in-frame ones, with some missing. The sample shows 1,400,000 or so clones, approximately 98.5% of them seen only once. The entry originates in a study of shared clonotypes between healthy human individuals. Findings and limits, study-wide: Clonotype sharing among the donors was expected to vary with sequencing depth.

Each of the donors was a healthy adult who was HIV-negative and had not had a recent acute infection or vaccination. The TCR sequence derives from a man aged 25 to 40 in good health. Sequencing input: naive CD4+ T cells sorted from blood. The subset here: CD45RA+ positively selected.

CDR3 in amino acids: CASSHGGLAGVYNEQFF. CDR3 in DNA: TGTGCCAGCAGCCATGGGGGGCTAGCGGGAGTATACAATGAGCAGTTCTTC. The chain recombines TRBV5-4 with TRBJ2-1, with 10 bases that match TRBD2. The CDR3 is 17 amino acids. With V trimmed by 4 bases and J by 4 bases, 11 bases remained unmatched. Germline V gives CDR1 SGHNT, CDR2 YYREEE (reference sequence).